The 7 T cell receptor beta chains below come from one sample, sequenced in a study of blood T cell repertoires in COVID-19. Repertoires were generated with immunoSEQ multiplex PCR, while TCRdb's copy carries only in-frame clones and drops some. The table records around 260,000 clones, approximately 89% of them present only once. Sequences were obtained from peripheral blood. All receptors derive from a woman aged 50 to 60 with acute or convalescent COVID-19.

The chain recombines TRBV5-1 with TRBJ1-5; no definite D call. The CDR3 sequence is 13 residues long. The ends were cut back, 1 base at V and 5 bases at J, with 7 bases in the middle. CDR1 and CDR2 (germline): SGHRS, YFSETQ. The CDR3 sequence is CASSLTGHQPQHF. CDR3 sequence (DNA): TGCGCCAGCAGCTTGACGGGTCATCAGCCCCAGCATTTT. Full variable domain (outside the CDR3, taken from reference TRBV5-1 and TRBJ1-5): KAGVTQTPRYLIKTRGQQVTLSCSPISGHRSVSWYQQTPGQGLQFLFEYFSETQRNKGNFPGRFSGRQFSNSRSEMNVSTLELGDSALYLCASSLTGHQPQHFGDGTRLSIL.

The chain couples TRBV9 to TRBJ2-7; 12 bases match TRBD1. CDR1 is SGDLS and CDR2 is YYNGEE in the germline V gene. This CDR3 spans 15 amino acids. V was pared by 2 bases and J by 7 bases, with 7 bases of the junction left unmatched. The CDR3 sequence: CASSVRDRGLGEQYF. CDR3 DNA sequence: TGTGCCAGCAGCGTGAGGGACAGGGGGCTCGGGGAGCAGTACTTC.

V usage is TRBV7-2 and J usage is TRBJ1-2; possible D gene TRBD1, 6 bases. The CDR3 has 18 amino acids. The germline CDR1 and CDR2 sequences are SGHTA and FQGNSA. Trimming removed 5 bases from V and 2 bases from J, with 24 bases in between. CDR3 bases: TGTGCCAGCAGCCCCCTTCCACCGGGACACTTCCTCAACTATGGCTACACCTTC. Translated, it gives CASSPLPPGHFLNYGYTF.

The chain carries TRBV28 and TRBJ2-5; 8 bases agree with TRBD2. Trimming removed 5 bases from V and 4 bases from J; junction bases left unmatched: 3. CDR1 is MDHEN and CDR2 is SYDVKM in the germline V gene. This CDR3 contains 13 residues. The CDR3 reads CASSPAGGETQYF. CDR3 in DNA: TGTGCCAGCAGTCCCGCGGGAGGAGAGACCCAGTACTTC. The whole variable domain, filled in from reference TRBV28 and TRBJ2-5, reads DVKVTQSSRYLVKRTGEKVFLECVQDMDHENMFWYRQDPGLGLRLIYFSYDVKMKEKGDIPEGYSVSREKKERFSLILESASTNQTSMYLCASSPAGGETQYFGPGTRLLVL.

The chain joins TRBV19 to TRBJ1-4; 7 bases line up with TRBD1. Unmatched junction bases numbered 3, after V lost 8 bases and J lost 0 bases. CDR1 and CDR2 (germline): LNHDA, SQIVND (reference sequence). The CDR3 runs to 14 residues. For the CDR3, the DNA is TGTGCCAGTCACAGGGGTGCAACTAATGAAAAACTGTTTTTT. Translated: CASHRGATNEKLFF.

This clone was detected only once. This CDR3 is also generated by other DNA sequences in the sample. The chain uses TRBV5-1 and TRBJ2-3; no clear D gene. Trimming stripped 1 base from V and 4 bases from J, with 4 bases between. This CDR3 spans 12 amino acids. Germline CDR1 reads SGHRS; CDR2 reads YFSETQ. The CDR3 region has the DNA TGCGCCAGCAGCTTGACAGCAGATACGCAGTATTTT. Translation: CASSLTADTQYF.

This chain uses TRBV20-1 with TRBJ1-3; 8 nucleotides agree with TRBD1. Germline V gives CDR1 DFQATT, CDR2 SNEGSKA (reference sequence). This CDR3 spans 15 amino acids. The trim removed 3 bases at V and 3 bases at J, leaving 7 bases unmatched. The CDR3 loop reads CSASPQGVLGNTIYF. The DNA of the CDR3 is TGCAGTGCTAGTCCACAGGGGGTCCTTGGAAACACCATATATTTT.